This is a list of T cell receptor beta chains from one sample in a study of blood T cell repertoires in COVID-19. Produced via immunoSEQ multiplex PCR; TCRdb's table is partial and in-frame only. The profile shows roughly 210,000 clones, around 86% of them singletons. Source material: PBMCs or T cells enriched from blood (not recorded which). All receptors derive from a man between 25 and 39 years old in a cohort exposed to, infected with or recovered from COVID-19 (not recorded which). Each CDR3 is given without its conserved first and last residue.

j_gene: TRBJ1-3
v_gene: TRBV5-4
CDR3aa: ASSLAQSSGNTIY

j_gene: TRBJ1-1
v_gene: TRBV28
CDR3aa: ASSPQGVVGTEAF

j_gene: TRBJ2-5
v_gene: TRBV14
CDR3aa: ASSQDEALEETQY

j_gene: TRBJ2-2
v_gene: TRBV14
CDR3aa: ASSQGPRTGWAGELF

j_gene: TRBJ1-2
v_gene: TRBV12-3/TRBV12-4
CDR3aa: ASSLFGNYGYT

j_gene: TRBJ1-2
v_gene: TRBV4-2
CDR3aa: ASSQDPAVRSYGYT

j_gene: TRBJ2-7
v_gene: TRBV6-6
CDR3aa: ASSPFSGRAVTHEQY

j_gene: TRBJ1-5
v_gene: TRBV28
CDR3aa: ASSLSAGDNQPQH

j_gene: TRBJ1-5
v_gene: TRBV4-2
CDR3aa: ASRIRDTGGQEPQH

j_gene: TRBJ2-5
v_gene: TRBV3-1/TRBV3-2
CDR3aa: ASSQDTLAGQETQY

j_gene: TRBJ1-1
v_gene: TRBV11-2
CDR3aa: ASSPAGHRWTEAF

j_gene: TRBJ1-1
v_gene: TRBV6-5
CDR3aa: ASSRDRGVTEAF

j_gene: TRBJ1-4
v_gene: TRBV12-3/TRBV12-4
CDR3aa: ASSLSGLEKLF

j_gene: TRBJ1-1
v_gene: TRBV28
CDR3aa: ASSEGQLMNTEAF

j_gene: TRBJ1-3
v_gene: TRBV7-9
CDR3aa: ASSTDNSGNTIY

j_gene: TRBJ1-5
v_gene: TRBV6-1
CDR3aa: ASSEWAGGGNQPQH

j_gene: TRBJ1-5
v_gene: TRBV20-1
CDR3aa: SASVPGGTNQPQH

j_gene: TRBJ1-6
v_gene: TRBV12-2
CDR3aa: ASRLPAGGHNSPLH